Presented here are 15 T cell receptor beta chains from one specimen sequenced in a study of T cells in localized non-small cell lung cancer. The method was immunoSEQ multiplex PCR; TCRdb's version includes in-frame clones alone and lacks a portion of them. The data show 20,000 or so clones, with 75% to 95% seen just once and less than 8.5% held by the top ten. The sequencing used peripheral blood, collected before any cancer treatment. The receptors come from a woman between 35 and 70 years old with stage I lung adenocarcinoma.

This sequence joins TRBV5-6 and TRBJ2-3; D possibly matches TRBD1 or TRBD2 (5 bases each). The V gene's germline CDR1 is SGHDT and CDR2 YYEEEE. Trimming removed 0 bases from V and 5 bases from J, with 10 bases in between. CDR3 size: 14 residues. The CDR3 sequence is CASSLVGAQDTQYF. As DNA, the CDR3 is TGTGCCAGCAGCTTGGTCGGGGCCCAAGATACGCAGTATTTT.

This CDR3 is CSVGTSGYYNEQFF. CDR3 nucleotides: TGCAGCGTTGGGACTAGCGGGTACTACAATGAGCAGTTCTTC. The chain joins TRBV29-1 to TRBJ2-1, with 11 bases lining up with TRBD2. The V segment lost 4 bases and the J segment 3 bases; nucleotides outside the gene matches: 2. The CDR3 extends over 14 amino acids. In germline, CDR1 is SQVTM, CDR2 ANQGSEA.

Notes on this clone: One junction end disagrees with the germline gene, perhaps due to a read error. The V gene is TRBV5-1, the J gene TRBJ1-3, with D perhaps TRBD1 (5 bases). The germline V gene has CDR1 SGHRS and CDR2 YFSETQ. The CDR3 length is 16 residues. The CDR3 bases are TGCGCCAGCAGTCCCGGGACGGGGACCGCTGGGAACACCATATATTTT. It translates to CASSPGTGTAGNTIYF.

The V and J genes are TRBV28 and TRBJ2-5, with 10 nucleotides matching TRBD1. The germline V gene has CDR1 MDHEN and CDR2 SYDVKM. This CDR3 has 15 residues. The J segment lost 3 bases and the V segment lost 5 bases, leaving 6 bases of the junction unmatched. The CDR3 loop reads CASSPHGTGEETQYF. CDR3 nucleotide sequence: TGTGCCAGCAGTCCGCACGGGACAGGGGAAGAGACCCAGTACTTC.

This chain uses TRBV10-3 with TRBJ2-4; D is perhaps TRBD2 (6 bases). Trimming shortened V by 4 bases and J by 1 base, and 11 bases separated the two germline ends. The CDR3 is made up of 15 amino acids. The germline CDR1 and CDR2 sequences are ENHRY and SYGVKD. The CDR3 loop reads CAISAGDRAKNIQYF. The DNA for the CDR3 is TGTGCCATCAGTGCGGGGGATAGGGCCAAAAACATTCAGTACTTC.

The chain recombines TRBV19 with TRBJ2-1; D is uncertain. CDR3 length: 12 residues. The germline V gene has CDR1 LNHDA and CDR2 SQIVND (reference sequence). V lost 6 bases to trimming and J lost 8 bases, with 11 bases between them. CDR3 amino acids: CASRSSGDEQFF. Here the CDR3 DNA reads TGTGCCAGTAGGTCCAGTGGCGATGAGCAGTTCTTC.

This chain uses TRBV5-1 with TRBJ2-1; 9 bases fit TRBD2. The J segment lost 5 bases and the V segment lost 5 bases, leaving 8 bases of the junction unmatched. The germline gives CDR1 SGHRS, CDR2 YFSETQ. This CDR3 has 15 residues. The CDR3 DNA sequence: TGCGCCAGCAGTTTTACTAGCGGGTCTCACAATGAGCAGTTCTTC. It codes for CASSFTSGSHNEQFF. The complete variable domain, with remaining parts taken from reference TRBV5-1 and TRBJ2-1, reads KAGVTQTPRYLIKTRGQQVTLSCSPISGHRSVSWYQQTPGQGLQFLFEYFSETQRNKGNFPGRFSGRQFSNSRSEMNVSTLELGDSALYLCASSFTSGSHNEQFFGPGTRLTVL.

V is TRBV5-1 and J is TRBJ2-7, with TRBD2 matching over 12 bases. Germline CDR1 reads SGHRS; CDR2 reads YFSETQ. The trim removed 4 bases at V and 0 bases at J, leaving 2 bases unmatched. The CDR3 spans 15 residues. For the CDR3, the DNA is TGCGCCAGCAGCATGACTAGCGGGAGCTCCTACGAGCAGTACTTC. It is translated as CASSMTSGSSYEQYF.

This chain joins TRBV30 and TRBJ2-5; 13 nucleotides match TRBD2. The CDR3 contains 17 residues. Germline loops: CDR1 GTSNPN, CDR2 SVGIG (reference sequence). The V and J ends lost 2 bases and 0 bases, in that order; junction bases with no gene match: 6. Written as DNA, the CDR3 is TGTGCCTGGAGTCTCTTTACTAGCGGGGGGGACCAAGAGACCCAGTACTTC. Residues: CAWSLFTSGGDQETQYF. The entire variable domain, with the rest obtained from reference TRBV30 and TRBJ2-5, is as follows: SQTIHQWPATLVQPVGSPLSLECTVEGTSNPNLYWYRQAAGRGLQLLFYSVGIGQISSEVPQNLSASRPQDRQFILSSKKLLLSDSGFYLCAWSLFTSGGDQETQYFGPGTRLLVL.

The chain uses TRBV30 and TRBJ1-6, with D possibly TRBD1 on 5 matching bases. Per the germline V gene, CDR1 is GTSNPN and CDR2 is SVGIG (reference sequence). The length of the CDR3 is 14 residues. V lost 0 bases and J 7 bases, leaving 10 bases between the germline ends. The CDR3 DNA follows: TGTGCCTGGAGTGTAGACAGTCACAATTCACCCCTCCACTTT. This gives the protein CAWSVDSHNSPLHF.

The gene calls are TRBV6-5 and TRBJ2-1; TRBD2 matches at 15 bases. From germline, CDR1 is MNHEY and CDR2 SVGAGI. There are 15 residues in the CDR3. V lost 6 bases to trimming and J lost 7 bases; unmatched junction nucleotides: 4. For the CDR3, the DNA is TGTGCCAGCAGGGGACTAGCGGGAGGAAAGAATGAGCAGTTCTTC. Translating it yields CASRGLAGGKNEQFF.

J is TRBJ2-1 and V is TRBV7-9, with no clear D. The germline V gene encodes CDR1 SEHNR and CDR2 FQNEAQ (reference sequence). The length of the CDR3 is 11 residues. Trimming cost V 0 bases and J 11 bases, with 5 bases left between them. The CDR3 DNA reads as TGTGCCAGCAGCTTAGCGAGGAAGCAGTTCTTC. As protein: CASSLARKQFF.

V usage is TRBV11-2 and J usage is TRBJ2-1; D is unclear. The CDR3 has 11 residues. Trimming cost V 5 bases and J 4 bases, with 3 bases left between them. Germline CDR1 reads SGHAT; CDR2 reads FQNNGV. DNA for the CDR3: TGTGCCAGCAGCCAGTACAATGAGCAGTTCTTC. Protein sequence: CASSQYNEQFF. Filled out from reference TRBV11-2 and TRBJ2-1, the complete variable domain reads EAGVAQSPRYKIIEKRQSVAFWCNPISGHATLYWYQQILGQGPKLLIQFQNNGVVDDSQLPKDRFSAERLKGVDSTLKIQPAKLEDSAVYLCASSQYNEQFFGPGTRLTVL.

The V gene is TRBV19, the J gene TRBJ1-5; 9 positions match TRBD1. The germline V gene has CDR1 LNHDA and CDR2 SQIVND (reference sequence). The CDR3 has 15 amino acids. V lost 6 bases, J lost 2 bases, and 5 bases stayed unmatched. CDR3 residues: CASRSDRGGNQPQHF. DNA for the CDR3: TGTGCCAGTAGATCGGACAGGGGTGGCAATCAGCCCCAGCATTTT.

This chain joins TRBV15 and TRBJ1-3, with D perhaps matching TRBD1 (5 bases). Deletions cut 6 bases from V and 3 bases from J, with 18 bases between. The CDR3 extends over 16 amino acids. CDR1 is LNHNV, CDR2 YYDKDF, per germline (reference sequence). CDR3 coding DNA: TGTGCCACCAGGGCCTGGGGGTTTGGAGATGGAAACACCATATATTTT. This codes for CATRAWGFGDGNTIYF.